The 8 T cell receptor beta chains below come from one sample, sequenced in a study of blood T cell repertoires in COVID-19. Measured with immunoSEQ multiplex PCR; TCRdb has only the in-frame clones, and not every one. The sample records 200,000 to 250,000 clones, roughly four fifths being singletons. The specimen was peripheral blood. The source is a woman older than 75 with COVID-19, enrolled during active disease.

The rearrangement joins TRBV5-1 to TRBJ1-1, with 9 bases identical to TRBD1. The length of the CDR3 is 14 residues. Germline CDR1 is SGHRS and CDR2 is YFSETQ. The ends lost 4 bases at V and 4 bases at J; junction bases unmatched: 5. CDR3 DNA: TGCGCCAGCAGCGGCGACAGGGGGTCCACTGAAGCTTTCTTT. This translates into CASSGDRGSTEAFF.

CDR3 DNA: TGTGCCACCAGTGTGAAGGGGGCAGGGGATACGCAGTATTTT. Translating it yields CATSVKGAGDTQYF. The rearrangement links TRBV24-1 to TRBJ2-3; 7 bases line up with TRBD1. This CDR3 is 14 amino acids long. J gave up 6 bases and V 5 bases, and 7 bases lay outside the gene matches. Looked up from germline, CDR1 is KGHDR and CDR2 is SFDVKD.

The CDR3 bases are TGTGCCACCAGCGCGGGACAGGGGCCTGGAAACACCATATATTTT. It is translated as CATSAGQGPGNTIYF. The rearrangement joins TRBV15 to TRBJ1-3; TRBD1 agrees at 10 bases. Germline V gives CDR1 LNHNV, CDR2 YYDKDF (reference sequence). Losses at the gene ends were 5 bases for V and 2 bases for J; bases not matched to a gene: 3. The CDR3 runs to 15 residues.

Regarding this clone: Within the sample, other DNA sequences also encode this same CDR3. The chain links TRBV7-3 to TRBJ1-1; D gene uncertain. The CDR3 sequence is 13 residues long. The germline V gene encodes CDR1 SGHTA and CDR2 FQGTGA. Trimming shortened V by 2 bases and J by 4 bases, and 8 bases separated the two germline ends. DNA of the CDR3: TGTGCCAGCAGCTTACGACGGGGCACTGAAGCTTTCTTT. Its translation is CASSLRRGTEAFF.

This clone was counted a single time. The rearrangement joins TRBV19 to TRBJ1-2; unclear D gene. Germline lookup yields CDR1 LNHDA and CDR2 SQIVND (reference sequence). There are 12 residues in the CDR3. Trimming took 3 bases from V and 4 from J, leaving 6 bases between them. CDR3 DNA sequence: TGTGCCAGTAGTATGAACACCTATGGCTACACCTTC. Amino acid sequence: CASSMNTYGYTF.

The V gene is TRBV6-5, the J gene TRBJ2-7; a possible D gene is TRBD2 (7 bases). CDR1 is MNHEY, CDR2 SVGAGI, per germline. The CDR3 loop spans 15 amino acids. V lost 6 bases and J lost 6, with 21 bases in between. Here the CDR3 reads CASRPRGAGVGEQYF. DNA for the CDR3: TGTGCCAGCAGACCCCGGGGGGCTGGGGTAGGCGAGCAGTACTTC.

The V gene is TRBV19, the J gene TRBJ1-1, with D possibly being TRBD1 (5 bases). V was shortened by 7 bases and J by 6 bases, with 21 bases between the two germline ends. Looked up from germline, CDR1 is LNHDA and CDR2 is SQIVND (reference sequence). This CDR3 comprises 15 residues. The CDR3 sequence is CASNFRRGDGPEAFF. In DNA, the CDR3 is TGTGCCAGTAATTTTCGCCGGGGGGACGGCCCTGAAGCTTTCTTT.

The CDR3 loop is CASSLDKNYGYTF. CDR3 in DNA: TGTGCCAGCAGCTTGGACAAGAACTATGGCTACACCTTC. J is TRBJ1-2 and V is TRBV5-4; D gene uncertain. The V gene lost 0 bases and the J gene lost 2 bases, with 5 bases spanning the gap. Germline CDR1 is SGHNT and CDR2 is YYREEE (reference sequence). This CDR3 contains 13 residues.